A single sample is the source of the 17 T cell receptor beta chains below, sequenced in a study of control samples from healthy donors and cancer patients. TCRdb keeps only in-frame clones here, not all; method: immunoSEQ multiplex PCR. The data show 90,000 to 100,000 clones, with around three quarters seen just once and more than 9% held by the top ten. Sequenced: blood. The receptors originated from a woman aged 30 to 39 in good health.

CDR3 loop: CASSSLSGLAVQETQYF. In nucleotides, the CDR3 is TGTGCCAGCAGCTCCTTGTCAGGACTAGCGGTCCAAGAGACCCAGTACTTC. The chain recombines TRBV11-2 with TRBJ2-5; TRBD2 agrees at 10 bases. With V trimmed by 4 bases and J by 1 base, 9 bases remained unmatched. Germline lookup yields CDR1 SGHAT and CDR2 FQNNGV. The CDR3 loop spans 17 amino acids.

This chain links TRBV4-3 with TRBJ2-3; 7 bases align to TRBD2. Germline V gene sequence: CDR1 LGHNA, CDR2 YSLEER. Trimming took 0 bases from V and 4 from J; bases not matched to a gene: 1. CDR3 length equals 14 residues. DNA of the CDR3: TGCGCCAGCAGCCAAGATGGGGGGGCAGATACGCAGTATTTT. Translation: CASSQDGGADTQYF.

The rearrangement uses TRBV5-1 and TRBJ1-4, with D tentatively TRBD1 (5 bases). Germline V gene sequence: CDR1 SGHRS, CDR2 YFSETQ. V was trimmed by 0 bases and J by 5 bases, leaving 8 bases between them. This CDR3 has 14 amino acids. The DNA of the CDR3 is TGCGCCAGCAGCTTGGCAGGGATGAATGAAAAACTGTTTTTT. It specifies CASSLAGMNEKLFF.

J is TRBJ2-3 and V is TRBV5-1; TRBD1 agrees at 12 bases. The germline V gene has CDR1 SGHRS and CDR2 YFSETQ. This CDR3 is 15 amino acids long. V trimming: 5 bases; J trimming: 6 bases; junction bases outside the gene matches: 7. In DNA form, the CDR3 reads TGCGCCAGCAGGGCGGGACAGGGGGCTTACGATACGCAGTATTTT. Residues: CASRAGQGAYDTQYF.

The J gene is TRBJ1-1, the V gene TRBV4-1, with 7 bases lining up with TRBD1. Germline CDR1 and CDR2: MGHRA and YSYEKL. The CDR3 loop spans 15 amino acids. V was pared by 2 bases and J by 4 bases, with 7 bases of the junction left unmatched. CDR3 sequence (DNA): TGCGCCAGCAGCCAACGAACAGGGGTTGTCACTGAAGCTTTCTTT. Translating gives CASSQRTGVVTEAFF.

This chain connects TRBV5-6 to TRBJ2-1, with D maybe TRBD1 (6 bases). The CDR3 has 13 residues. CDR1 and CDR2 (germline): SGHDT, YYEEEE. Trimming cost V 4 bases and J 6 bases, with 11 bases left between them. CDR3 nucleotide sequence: TGTGCCAGCAGCGCGACAGGTATCAATGAGCAGTTCTTC. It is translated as CASSATGINEQFF.

Here the CDR3 reads CASRTRGRPYNSPLHF. CDR3 DNA: TGTGCCAGCAGAACGAGGGGGAGACCCTATAATTCACCCCTCCACTTT. The genes are TRBV3-1 (or the pseudogene TRBV3-2) and TRBJ1-6; maybe TRBD1 (6 bases). The germline V gene encodes CDR1 LGHDT and CDR2 YNNKEL (reference sequence). V was cut by 6 bases and J by 2 bases, with 14 bases left in between. The CDR3 has 16 amino acids.

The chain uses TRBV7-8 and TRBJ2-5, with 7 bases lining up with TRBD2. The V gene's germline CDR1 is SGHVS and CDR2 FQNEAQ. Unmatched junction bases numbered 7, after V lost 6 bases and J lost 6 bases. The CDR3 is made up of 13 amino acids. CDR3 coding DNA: TGTGCCAGCAGTCTTCGGGGGGAGCAGACCCAGTACTTC. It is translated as CASSLRGEQTQYF.

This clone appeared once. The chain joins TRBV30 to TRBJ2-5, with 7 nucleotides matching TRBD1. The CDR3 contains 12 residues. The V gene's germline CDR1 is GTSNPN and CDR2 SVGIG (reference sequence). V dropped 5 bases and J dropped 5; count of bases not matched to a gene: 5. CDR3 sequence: CAWDRVRETQYF. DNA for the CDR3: TGTGCCTGGGACAGGGTTAGGGAGACCCAGTACTTC.

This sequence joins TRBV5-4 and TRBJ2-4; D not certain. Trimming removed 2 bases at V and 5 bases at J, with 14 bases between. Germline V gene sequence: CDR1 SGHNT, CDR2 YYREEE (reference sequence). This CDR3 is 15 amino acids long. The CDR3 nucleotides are TGTGCCAGCAGCTTTTCTCCGGTAGTAGAAAACATTCAGTACTTC. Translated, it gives CASSFSPVVENIQYF. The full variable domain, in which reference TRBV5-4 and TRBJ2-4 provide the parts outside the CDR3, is ETGVTQSPTHLIKTRGQQVTLRCSSQSGHNTVSWYQQALGQGPQFIFQYYREEENGRGNFPPRFSGLQFPNYSSELNVNALELDDSALYLCASSFSPVVENIQYFGAGTRLSVL.

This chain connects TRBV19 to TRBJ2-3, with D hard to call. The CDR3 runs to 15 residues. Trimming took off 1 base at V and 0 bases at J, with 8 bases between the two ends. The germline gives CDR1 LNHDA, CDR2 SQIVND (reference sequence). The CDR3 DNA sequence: TGTGCCAGTAGTATAGCCACTCTGAGCACAGATACGCAGTATTTT. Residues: CASSIATLSTDTQYF.

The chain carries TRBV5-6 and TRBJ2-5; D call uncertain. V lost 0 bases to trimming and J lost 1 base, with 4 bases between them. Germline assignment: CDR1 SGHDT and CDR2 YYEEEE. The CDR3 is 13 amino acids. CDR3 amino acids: CASSLASQETQYF. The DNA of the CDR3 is TGTGCCAGCAGCTTGGCTAGCCAAGAGACCCAGTACTTC.

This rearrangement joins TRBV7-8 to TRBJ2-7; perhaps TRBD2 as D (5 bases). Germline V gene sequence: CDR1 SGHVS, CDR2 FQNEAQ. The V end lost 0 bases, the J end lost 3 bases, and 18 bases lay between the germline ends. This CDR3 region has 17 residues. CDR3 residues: CASSLAEGIPVHYEQYF. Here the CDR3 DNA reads TGTGCCAGCAGCTTAGCAGAGGGCATCCCTGTACACTACGAGCAGTACTTC. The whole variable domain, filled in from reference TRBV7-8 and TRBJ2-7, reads GAGVSQSPRYKVAKRGQDVALRCDPISGHVSLFWYQQALGQGPEFLTYFQNEAQLDKSGLPSDRFFAERPEGSVSTLKIQRTQQEDSAVYLCASSLAEGIPVHYEQYFGPGTRLTVT.

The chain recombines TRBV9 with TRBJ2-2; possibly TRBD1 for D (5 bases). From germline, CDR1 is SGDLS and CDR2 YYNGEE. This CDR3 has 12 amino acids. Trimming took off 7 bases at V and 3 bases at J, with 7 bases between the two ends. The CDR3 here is CASQQDTGELFF. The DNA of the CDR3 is TGTGCCAGCCAACAGGACACCGGGGAGCTGTTTTTT.

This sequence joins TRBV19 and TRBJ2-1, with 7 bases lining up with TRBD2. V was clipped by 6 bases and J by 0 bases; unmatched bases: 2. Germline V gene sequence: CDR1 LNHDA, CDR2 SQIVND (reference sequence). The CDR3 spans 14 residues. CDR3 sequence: CASSGGYSYNEQFF. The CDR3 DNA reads TGTGCCAGTAGCGGGGGGTACTCCTACAATGAGCAGTTCTTC.

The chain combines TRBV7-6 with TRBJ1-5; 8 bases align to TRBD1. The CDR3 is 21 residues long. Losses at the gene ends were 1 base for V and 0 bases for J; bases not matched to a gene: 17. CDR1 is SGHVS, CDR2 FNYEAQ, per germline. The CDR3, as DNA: TGTGCCAGCAGCTTAGTGTCGCCCCGAGACAGGGGAGTTTATAGCAATCAGCCCCAGCATTTT. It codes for CASSLVSPRDRGVYSNQPQHF.

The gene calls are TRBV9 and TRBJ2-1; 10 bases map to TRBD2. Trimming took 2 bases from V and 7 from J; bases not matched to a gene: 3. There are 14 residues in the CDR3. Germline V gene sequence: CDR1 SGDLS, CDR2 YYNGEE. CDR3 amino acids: CASSVSGGPNEQFF. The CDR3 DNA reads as TGTGCCAGCAGCGTTAGCGGGGGGCCTAATGAGCAGTTCTTC.